A single sample is the source of the 13 T cell receptor beta chains below, sequenced in a study of T-cell memory formation after mild COVID-19. TCRdb re-called the 5' RACE reads with MiXCR, one entry per CDR3 protein. Of some 490,000 distinct CDR3 sequences in the sample, approximately 18% were seen once. Sequenced material: PBMCs or a T cell subset sorted from them (not recorded which). Receptor source: an adult woman who had mild COVID-19 (a few samples of this study predate the infection). Cell type and time point are not known.

This chain uses TRBV15 with TRBJ2-2, with a tentative D call TRBD2 (6 bases). This CDR3 has 14 residues. Per germline, CDR1 LNHNV and CDR2 YYDKDF (reference sequence). Trimming stripped 7 bases from V and 5 bases from J, with 14 bases between. The CDR3 spells CATTRRGGTGELFF. In DNA, the CDR3 is TGTGCCACCACTAGGAGGGGAGGAACCGGGGAGCTGTTTTTT.

The chain has TRBV30 and TRBJ1-1; 8 bases match TRBD1. Germline V CDR1 and CDR2: GTSNPN, SVGIG (reference sequence). Trimming removed 3 bases from V and 5 bases from J; junction bases left unmatched: 5. The CDR3 has 13 amino acids. The CDR3 reads CAWSPGQVTEAFF. The CDR3 nucleotides are TGTGCCTGGAGCCCGGGACAGGTAACTGAAGCTTTCTTT.

This clonotype has only a few counts. The genes are TRBV4-3 and TRBJ2-1, with D unclear. CDR1 and CDR2 (germline): LGHNA, YSLEER. The CDR3 consists of 14 residues. Trimming pared 0 bases from V and 9 bases from J, leaving 12 bases between. The CDR3 protein is CASSQEVGGPEQFF. CDR3 sequence (DNA): TGCGCCAGCAGCCAAGAGGTCGGCGGCCCTGAGCAGTTCTTC.

The rearrangement uses TRBV29-1 and TRBJ2-5, with 8 bases matching TRBD1. After removal of 1 base from V and 4 bases from J, the junction contained 5 bases not matched to a gene. The germline V gene encodes CDR1 SQVTM and CDR2 ANQGSEA. This CDR3 has 14 residues. Here the CDR3 reads CSVEVARGRETQYF. The CDR3 DNA reads as TGCAGCGTTGAAGTCGCCAGGGGGCGAGAGACCCAGTACTTC.

J is TRBJ2-7 and V is TRBV11-2; 8 nucleotides agree with TRBD1. Per the germline V gene, CDR1 is SGHAT and CDR2 is FQNNGV. There are 16 residues in the CDR3. V was clipped by 6 bases and J by 0 bases; unmatched bases: 10. CDR3 region: CASRPIRGPSSYEQYF. The CDR3 DNA reads TGTGCCAGCAGGCCTATCAGGGGGCCGAGCTCCTACGAGCAGTACTTC.

This clonotype was found a few times. The V and J genes are TRBV7-3 and TRBJ2-1, with D unresolved. V was clipped by 0 bases and J by 2 bases, with 11 bases between them. Germline-derived CDR1 and CDR2 are SGHTA and FQGTGA. This CDR3 region has 16 residues. Written as DNA, the CDR3 is TGTGCCAGCAGCTTAACGTGGCAGCTACCCTACAATGAGCAGTTCTTC. Translated: CASSLTWQLPYNEQFF.

This clonotype was counted between two and nine times. The chain combines TRBV5-4 with TRBJ2-7, with D possibly being TRBD1 or TRBD2 (5 bases each). The V gene's germline CDR1 is SGHNT and CDR2 YYREEE (reference sequence). This CDR3 spans 15 amino acids. V lost 10 bases and J 0 bases, leaving 20 bases between the germline ends. The CDR3 DNA reads TGTGCCGCCAGCCGATCGGGGACGGGCTCCTACGAGCAGTACTTC. Translation gives CAASRSGTGSYEQYF. The full variable domain, with the rest looked up from reference TRBV5-4 and TRBJ2-7, is ETGVTQSPTHLIKTRGQQVTLRCSSQSGHNTVSWYQQALGQGPQFIFQYYREEENGRGNFPPRFSGLQFPNYSSELNVNALELDDSALYLCAASRSGTGSYEQYFGPGTRLTVT.

At least ten counts were recorded for this clonotype. The chain couples TRBV7-9 to TRBJ2-7; no reliable D call. From germline, CDR1 is SEHNR and CDR2 FQNEAQ (reference sequence). This CDR3 contains 15 residues. The V end lost 5 bases, the J end lost 2 bases, and 16 bases lay between the germline ends. The CDR3 protein is CASSDRYRRTYEQYF. The CDR3 DNA reads TGTGCCAGCAGCGATAGGTACAGAAGAACCTACGAGCAGTACTTC.

This chain joins TRBV27 and TRBJ1-1; 7 nucleotides match TRBD1. Losses at the gene ends were 5 bases for V and 1 base for J; bases not matched to a gene: 10. Germline V CDR1 and CDR2: MNHEY, SMNVEV (reference sequence). The CDR3 consists of 16 residues. The CDR3 sequence is CASSPRQGRSNTEAFF. DNA for the CDR3: TGTGCCAGCAGTCCTCGACAGGGACGGTCGAACACTGAAGCTTTCTTT.

The V and J genes are TRBV20-1 and TRBJ2-7, with D unclear. Deletions cut 2 bases from V and 2 bases from J, with 13 bases between. Germline V gene sequence: CDR1 DFQATT, CDR2 SNEGSKA (reference sequence). CDR3 length equals 14 residues. The CDR3 sequence is CSARPSLDPYEQYF. Here the CDR3 DNA reads TGCAGTGCTAGACCCTCCCTGGACCCCTACGAGCAGTACTTC.

A word on this clonotype: Germline and junction disagree at one end, which may indicate a read error. The chain has TRBV7-9 and TRBJ2-3, with D hard to call. The germline V gene encodes CDR1 SEHNR and CDR2 FQNEAQ (reference sequence). CDR3 size: 8 residues. The CDR3 protein is CASSPLVF. DNA for the CDR3: TGTGCCAGCAGCCCCCTCGTATTT.

The V gene is TRBV20-1, the J gene TRBJ2-3; tentatively, D is TRBD2 (6 bases). Germline V gives CDR1 DFQATT, CDR2 SNEGSKA (reference sequence). Trimming removed 0 bases from V and 4 bases from J, with 11 bases in between. The CDR3 has 14 residues. The CDR3 loop reads CSARDGSKPDTQYF. The CDR3 DNA reads as TGCAGTGCTAGAGACGGGAGCAAGCCAGATACGCAGTATTTT.

This clonotype showed up many times. The V and J genes are TRBV6-1 and TRBJ2-5, with D tentatively TRBD1 or TRBD2 (5 bases each). CDR3 length: 12 residues. V lost 10 bases to trimming and J lost 2 bases, with 11 bases between them. CDR1 MNHNS and CDR2 SASEGT come from the germline V gene. CDR3 sequence: CATAGAQETQYF. Here the CDR3 DNA reads TGTGCCACCGCCGGGGCGCAAGAGACCCAGTACTTC.